Following are 28 T cell receptor beta chains from one sample sequenced in a study of cytomegalovirus exposure and HLA in healthy donors (dated by TCRdb to the late 2010s). The method behind the library was the immunoSEQ multiplex PCR assay. For the multiplex PCR, a mixture combining 60 forward primers for TCR Vbeta segments and 13 reverse primers for TCR Jbeta segments was used. The clones in this table, taken by TCRdb from immuneACCESS, are in-frame only. Not every clone is retained; where verified, under half of the shortfall comes from an unresolved V gene, and the cause of the rest is unknown. A total of about 86,000 clones appear in this sample, 60% to 80% of them only once. The ten largest account for around 6.5% of the sample. The sequencing input was PBMCs. The origin of the receptors is a woman between 50 and 59 years old in good health and CMV-seropositive.

V gene TRBV28 combines with J gene TRBJ1-3, with 10 bases that match TRBD1. V lost 6 bases to trimming and J lost 2 bases; unmatched junction nucleotides: 4. Germline-derived CDR1 and CDR2 are MDHEN and SYDVKM. The CDR3 sequence is 15 residues long. The CDR3 sequence is CASSPGQGAGNTIYF. The CDR3 nucleotides read TGTGCCAGCAGCCCAGGACAGGGGGCTGGAAACACCATATATTTT.

The genes are TRBV7-9 and TRBJ2-6, with 7 bases that match TRBD2. Germline V CDR1 and CDR2: SEHNR, FQNEAQ (reference sequence). The CDR3 spans 16 residues. The V gene end was trimmed by 5 bases and the J gene end by 2 bases; junction bases not matched to a gene: 6. CDR3 sequence: CASSGGRAPGANVLTF. The CDR3 DNA reads TGTGCCAGCAGCGGGGGGAGGGCCCCTGGGGCCAACGTCCTGACTTTC.

This clone ranks as medium-sized. The chain carries TRBV27 and TRBJ2-7; 9 bases match TRBD1. CDR1 is MNHEY and CDR2 is SMNVEV in the germline V gene (reference sequence). This CDR3 is 15 amino acids long. J gave up 6 bases and V 5 bases, and 11 bases lay outside the gene matches. CDR3 sequence (DNA): TGTGCCAGCAGTCGTCTCCCGGACAGGGGTGGCGAGCAGTACTTC. This encodes CASSRLPDRGGEQYF.

The chain has TRBV19 and TRBJ1-5, with TRBD1 as a possible D gene (6 bases). This CDR3 region has 14 residues. Deletions cut 4 bases from V and 5 bases from J, with 12 bases between. Germline loops: CDR1 LNHDA, CDR2 SQIVND (reference sequence). The CDR3 protein is CASSRTGTYQPQHF. The CDR3 region has the DNA TGTGCCAGTAGTAGAACAGGGACCTATCAGCCCCAGCATTTT.

V and J are TRBV29-1 and TRBJ1-1; TRBD1 might be the D (5 bases). The CDR3 has 14 amino acids. V was trimmed by 7 bases and J by 0 bases, leaving 15 bases between them. CDR1 is SQVTM, CDR2 ANQGSEA, per germline. The CDR3: CSAAPGPMNTEAFF. Written as DNA, the CDR3 is TGCAGCGCCGCGCCAGGGCCCATGAACACTGAAGCTTTCTTT.

The genes are TRBV2 and TRBJ2-7, with TRBD2 matching over 10 bases. The CDR3 length is 14 residues. Germline lookup yields CDR1 SNHLY and CDR2 FYNNEI. V trimming: 6 bases; J trimming: 5 bases; junction bases outside the gene matches: 7. This CDR3 reads CASRASGSADEQYF. DNA for the CDR3: TGTGCCAGCAGGGCTAGCGGGAGTGCCGACGAGCAGTACTTC.

The sample holds one count of this clone. V gene TRBV5-1 combines with J gene TRBJ1-2, with D perhaps matching TRBD1 (6 bases). The V gene lost 0 bases and the J gene lost 3 bases, with 12 bases spanning the gap. The length of the CDR3 is 15 residues. The germline V gene has CDR1 SGHRS and CDR2 YFSETQ. CDR3 protein: CASSLVAGADYGYTF. CDR3 DNA sequence: TGCGCCAGCAGCTTGGTTGCAGGGGCGGACTATGGCTACACCTTC.

The chain is built from TRBV25-1 and TRBJ1-1; 9 bases align to TRBD1. The CDR3 runs to 14 residues. V dropped 3 bases and J dropped 5; count of bases not matched to a gene: 4. Germline V gene data show CDR1 as MGHDK and CDR2 as SYGVNS. The CDR3 is CASSETQGATEAFF. Written as DNA, the CDR3 is TGTGCCAGCAGTGAGACACAGGGGGCGACTGAAGCTTTCTTT.

V usage is TRBV19 and J usage is TRBJ2-7, with D possibly matching TRBD2 (6 bases). CDR3 size: 13 residues. V shed 5 bases and J shed 2 bases, with 10 bases lying between them. The germline gives CDR1 LNHDA, CDR2 SQIVND (reference sequence). The CDR3 here is CASSATRPYEQYF. The CDR3 coding sequence is TGTGCCAGTAGTGCGACTAGACCCTACGAGCAGTACTTC. Filled out from reference TRBV19 and TRBJ2-7, the complete variable domain reads DGGITQSPKYLFRKEGQNVTLSCEQNLNHDAMYWYRQDPGQGLRLIYYSQIVNDFQKGDIAEGYSVSREKKESFPLTVTSAQKNPTAFYLCASSATRPYEQYFGPGTRLTVT.

The genes are TRBV6-5 and TRBJ1-2; weak D call: TRBD1 (6 bases). With 7 bases removed from V and 5 bases from J, the gap between germline ends came to 20 bases. There are 15 residues in the CDR3. In germline, CDR1 is MNHEY, CDR2 SVGAGI. Here the CDR3 DNA reads TGTGCCAGCATTCCTGGGGGACACCGACTTTATGGCTACACCTTC. Translating gives CASIPGGHRLYGYTF.

The chain carries TRBV6-4 and TRBJ2-1; possible D gene TRBD2, 5 bases. The CDR3 has 14 amino acids. CDR1 is MRHNA, CDR2 SNTAGT, per germline. Trimming left V 6 bases short and J 4 bases short, with 13 bases between. CDR3 region: CASSQQSGYNEQFF. DNA of the CDR3: TGTGCCAGCAGCCAACAGAGCGGTTACAATGAGCAGTTCTTC.

The chain employs TRBV5-1 and TRBJ2-6; 10 nucleotides line up with TRBD1. Germline CDR1 and CDR2: SGHRS and YFSETQ. The CDR3 is made up of 19 amino acids. Trimming removed 4 bases from V and 0 bases from J; junction bases left unmatched: 10. This chain's CDR3 is CASSVTGTGVPSGANVLTF. CDR3 bases: TGCGCCAGCAGCGTGACCGGGACAGGGGTTCCCTCTGGGGCCAACGTCCTGACTTTC.

The DNA of the CDR3 is TGTGCCAGCAGTGGGGGGCAGGGGAATCAGCCCCAGCATTTT. Encoded protein: CASSGGQGNQPQHF. The chain combines TRBV6-1 with TRBJ1-5; TRBD1 might be the D (6 bases). Trimming left V 4 bases short and J 4 bases short, with 11 bases between. Germline CDR1 and CDR2: MNHNS and SASEGT. CDR3 length equals 14 residues.

The rearrangement joins TRBV29-1 to TRBJ1-1; unclear D gene. CDR3 size: 12 residues. CDR1 SQVTM and CDR2 ANQGSEA come from the germline V gene. Deletions cut 7 bases from V and 8 bases from J, with 17 bases between. CDR3 DNA: TGCAGCGGGCGCGGTGGCAGAAAAGAAGCTTTCTTT. Its protein product is CSGRGGRKEAFF.

This chain joins TRBV19 and TRBJ2-5; TRBD1 aligns across 7 bases. Germline CDR1 and CDR2: LNHDA and SQIVND (reference sequence). The CDR3 runs to 15 residues. Trimming took 3 bases from V and 0 from J; bases not matched to a gene: 4. CDR3 nucleotide sequence: TGTGCCAGTAGTATTGGACAGGTGTACCAAGAGACCCAGTACTTC. The encoded protein is CASSIGQVYQETQYF. Drawing the rest from reference TRBV19 and TRBJ2-5, the complete variable domain is DGGITQSPKYLFRKEGQNVTLSCEQNLNHDAMYWYRQDPGQGLRLIYYSQIVNDFQKGDIAEGYSVSREKKESFPLTVTSAQKNPTAFYLCASSIGQVYQETQYFGPGTRLLVL.

The rearrangement links TRBV6-6 to TRBJ1-2; the match to TRBD1 covers 7 bases. V was clipped by 4 bases and J by 7 bases; unmatched bases: 6. The CDR3 runs 13 residues. CDR1 is MNHNY, CDR2 SVGAGI, per germline (reference sequence). Here the CDR3 reads CASSSDRVSGYTF. The CDR3, as DNA: TGTGCCAGCAGTTCCGACAGGGTATCTGGCTACACCTTC.

The sample holds many counts of this clone. V gene TRBV25-1 combines with J gene TRBJ1-1; D is unresolved. With 3 bases removed from V and 9 bases from J, the gap between germline ends came to 11 bases. CDR3 length: 12 amino acids. The germline gives CDR1 MGHDK, CDR2 SYGVNS. The CDR3 nucleotides read TGTGCCAGCAGTGATTACACGGAGAAAGCTTTCTTT. The encoded protein is CASSDYTEKAFF. The complete variable domain, with remaining parts taken from reference TRBV25-1 and TRBJ1-1, reads EADIYQTPRYLVIGTGKKITLECSQTMGHDKMYWYQQDPGMELHLIHYSYGVNSTEKGDLSSESTVSRIRTEHFPLTLESARPSHTSQYLCASSDYTEKAFFGQGTRLTVV.

The chain recombines TRBV27 with TRBJ2-5; TRBD1 matches at 8 bases. Germline CDR1 MNHEY, CDR2 SMNVEV (reference sequence). This CDR3 comprises 13 residues. The V and J ends lost 10 bases and 1 base, in that order; junction bases with no gene match: 5. For the CDR3, the DNA is TGTGCCACCTCAGACAGGGGCCAAGAGACCCAGTACTTC. As protein: CATSDRGQETQYF.

V usage is TRBV6-5 and J usage is TRBJ2-5; D is perhaps TRBD2 (5 bases). The CDR3 length is 13 residues. Germline loops: CDR1 MNHEY, CDR2 SVGAGI. V was trimmed by 6 bases and J by 2 bases, leaving 10 bases between them. DNA of the CDR3: TGTGCCAGCAGGAGCCCGGGACAAGAGACCCAGTACTTC. As protein: CASRSPGQETQYF.

V gene TRBV7-6 combines with J gene TRBJ2-2; 7 nucleotides line up with TRBD2. The CDR3 consists of 15 residues. The germline gives CDR1 SGHVS, CDR2 FNYEAQ. V lost 5 bases, J lost 3 bases, and 6 bases stayed unmatched. The CDR3 coding sequence is TGTGCCAGCAGCCTCGGACTAGGCGACACCGGGGAGCTGTTTTTT. Amino acids: CASSLGLGDTGELFF. Based on the CDR3 plus reference TRBV7-6 and TRBJ2-2, the full variable domain is GAGVSQSPRYKVTKRGQDVALRCDPISGHVSLYWYRQALGQGPEFLTYFNYEAQQDKSGLPNDRFSAERPEGSISTLTIQRTEQRDSAMYRCASSLGLGDTGELFFGEGSRLTVL.

This chain links TRBV9 with TRBJ2-3, with 8 bases fitting TRBD2. Germline CDR1 is SGDLS and CDR2 is YYNGEE. Trimming at V came to 4 bases and at J to 6 bases, leaving 4 bases not matched to a gene. There are 13 residues in the CDR3. CDR3 region: CASSSREGDTQYF. CDR3 sequence (DNA): TGTGCCAGCAGCTCTCGGGAGGGTGATACGCAGTATTTT.

This chain joins TRBV2 and TRBJ2-5, with D possibly being TRBD2 (6 bases). CDR3 length: 15 amino acids. V lost 0 bases and J lost 4, with 12 bases in between. Per the germline V gene, CDR1 is SNHLY and CDR2 is FYNNEI. The CDR3 loop is CASSEALRGRETQYF. The CDR3 DNA reads as TGTGCCAGCAGTGAAGCGCTCCGGGGGAGAGAGACCCAGTACTTC.

The table lists this clone with a few counts. The chain combines TRBV7-8 with TRBJ2-7, with D maybe TRBD1 (6 bases). With 4 bases removed from V and 2 bases from J, the gap between germline ends came to 12 bases. This CDR3 is built from 14 residues. Germline-derived CDR1 and CDR2 are SGHVS and FQNEAQ. Here the CDR3 reads CASSSSTGTYEQYF. As DNA, the CDR3 is TGTGCCAGCAGCTCGTCGACAGGCACCTACGAGCAGTACTTC. Full variable domain (rest looked up from reference TRBV7-8 and TRBJ2-7): GAGVSQSPRYKVAKRGQDVALRCDPISGHVSLFWYQQALGQGPEFLTYFQNEAQLDKSGLPSDRFFAERPEGSVSTLKIQRTQQEDSAVYLCASSSSTGTYEQYFGPGTRLTVT.

The V and J genes are TRBV28 and TRBJ1-1; possible D gene TRBD1, 6 bases. Trimming removed 6 bases from V and 7 bases from J, with 6 bases in between. CDR1 MDHEN and CDR2 SYDVKM come from the germline V gene. The CDR3 runs 10 residues. The CDR3 DNA follows: TGTGCCAGCAGCAGGGGTGAAGCTTTCTTT. Encoded protein: CASSRGEAFF.

This chain uses TRBV4-1 with TRBJ1-5, with D perhaps matching TRBD1 (5 bases). This CDR3 has 15 residues. The germline V gene has CDR1 MGHRA and CDR2 YSYEKL. V was shortened by 2 bases and J by 2 bases, with 10 bases between the two germline ends. Here the CDR3 DNA reads TGCGCCAGCAGCCAATTAAGGGGCGGCAATCAGCCCCAGCATTTT. It translates to CASSQLRGGNQPQHF.

This sequence joins TRBV7-9 and TRBJ2-2, with no clear D. The germline CDR1 and CDR2 sequences are SEHNR and FQNEAQ (reference sequence). Between the trimmed V and J ends, which lost 3 bases and 5 bases, there was a span of 4 bases. The CDR3 sequence is 12 residues long. In nucleotides, the CDR3 is TGTGCCAGCAGCTTTGAGACCGGGGAGCTGTTTTTT. Amino acid sequence: CASSFETGELFF.

The V call is TRBV2, the J call TRBJ1-5; D gene uncertain. There are 14 residues in the CDR3. Germline V gives CDR1 SNHLY, CDR2 FYNNEI. Trimming left V 6 bases short and J 0 bases short, with 9 bases between. The CDR3 nucleotides are TGTGCCAGCAGATCGCAGTATAGCAATCAGCCCCAGCATTTT. This gives the protein CASRSQYSNQPQHF.

CDR3 residues: CSARQGVGTGELFF. The CDR3 bases are TGCAGCGCCAGACAGGGGGTGGGCACCGGGGAGCTGTTTTTT. The V gene is TRBV29-1, the J gene TRBJ2-2, with 9 positions matching TRBD1. Germline V gene data show CDR1 as SQVTM and CDR2 as ANQGSEA. Trimming at V came to 7 bases and at J to 4 bases, leaving 7 bases not matched to a gene. There are 14 residues in the CDR3.